Included here is one TCR beta chain sequence, with context. As yet, its antigen is unknown. PCR primers comprised 60 Vbeta and 13 Jbeta primers. TCRdb's table, derived via immunoSEQ multiplex PCR, lists solely in-frame clones and lacks some. Among approximately 95,000 clones listed, around 73% were seen once. The entry originates in a study of cytomegalovirus exposure and HLA in healthy donors. Points from the study as a whole: Most TCR sequences were uncommon, yet certain public TCRs appeared in many donors. Further analysis, carried out later, found HLA-associated TCR beta chains more clonally expanded than equally common other chains.

This CDR3 spans 12 amino acids. Germline V gene sequence: CDR1 SQVTM, CDR2 ANQGSEA. The V segment lost 4 bases and the J segment 2 bases; nucleotides outside the gene matches: 1. The specimen was PBMCs. The TCR comes from a middle-aged woman in good health and CMV-seropositive. This chain connects TRBV29-1 to TRBJ2-7, with TRBD1 matching 8 bases. The CDR3 here is CSVAGGPYEQYF. The DNA for the CDR3 is TGCAGCGTTGCAGGGGGCCCCTACGAGCAGTACTTC.